This T cell receptor beta chain was profiled in a study of beta chain features in type 1 diabetes. Overall study findings and caveats: In all four CD4+ subsets, TCRB CDR3 length was significantly, moderately reduced in type 1 diabetes.

TCRB transcripts that were expressed got sequenced, as all of the isolated RNA had been reverse transcribed. Sequencing used immunoSEQ multiplex PCR; TCRdb keeps in-frame clones, though not all of them. The data hold around 300,000 clones, with roughly 15% observed a single time. Germline lookup yields CDR1 SGHTA and CDR2 FQGNSA. The length of the CDR3 is 13 residues. Trimming cost V 5 bases and J 9 bases, with 17 bases left between them. This clone has a handful of counts. The antigen is undetermined. The clonotype comes from a man aged 18-30 years with type 1 diabetes. The genes are TRBV7-2 and TRBJ2-7; D is perhaps TRBD2 (6 bases). Sequencing used naive CD4+ T cells from blood. Here the CDR3 DNA reads TGTGCCAGCAGCCAAAGATCGGGGGAGAGGCAGTACTTC. Protein product: CASSQRSGERQYF. Drawing the rest from reference TRBV7-2 and TRBJ2-7, the complete variable domain is GAGVSQSPSNKVTEKGKDVELRCDPISGHTALYWYRQSLGQGLEFLIYFQGNSAPDKSGLPSDRFSAERTGGSVSTLTIQRTQQEDSAVYLCASSQRSGERQYFGPGTRLTVT.